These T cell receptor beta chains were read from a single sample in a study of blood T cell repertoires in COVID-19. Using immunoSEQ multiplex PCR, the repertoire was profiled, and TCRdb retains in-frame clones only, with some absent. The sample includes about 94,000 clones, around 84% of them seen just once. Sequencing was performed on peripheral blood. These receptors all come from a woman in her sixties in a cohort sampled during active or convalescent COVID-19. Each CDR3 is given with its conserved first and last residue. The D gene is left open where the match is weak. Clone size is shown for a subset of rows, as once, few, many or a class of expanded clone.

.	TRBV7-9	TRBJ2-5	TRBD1	CASSLLTGAGETQYF	TGTGCCAGCAGCTTATTAACAGGGGCCGGAGAGACCCAGTACTTC
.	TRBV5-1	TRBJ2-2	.	CASSFGQPLNTGELFF	TGCGCCAGCAGCTTCGGACAGCCCTTGAACACCGGGGAGCTGTTTTTT
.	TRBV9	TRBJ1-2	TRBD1	CASSQVAGGTLPYGYTF	TGTGCCAGCAGCCAGGTGGCAGGGGGCACCTTACCCTATGGCTACACCTTC
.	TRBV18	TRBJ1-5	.	CASSPDNSNQPQHF	TGTGCCAGCTCCCCCGACAATAGCAATCAGCCCCAGCATTTT
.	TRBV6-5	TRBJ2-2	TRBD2	CASSYSWGGNTGELFF	TGTGCCAGCAGTTACTCGTGGGGGGGGAACACCGGGGAGCTGTTTTTT
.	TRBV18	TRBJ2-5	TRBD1	CASSPPRQGAVETQYF	TGTGCCAGCTCACCACCGAGACAGGGGGCCGTGGAGACCCAGTACTTC
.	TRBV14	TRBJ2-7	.	CASSSGVVHEQYF	TGTGCCAGCAGCTCAGGGGTGGTACACGAGCAGTACTTC
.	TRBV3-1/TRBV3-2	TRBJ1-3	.	CASSQQAPSGNTIYF	TGTGCCAGCAGCCAACAGGCTCCCTCTGGAAACACCATATATTTT
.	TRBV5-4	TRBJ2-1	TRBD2	CASSWGGPGLLSSYNEQFF	TGTGCCAGCAGCTGGGGGGGACCGGGACTGCTAAGCTCCTACAATGAGCAGTTCTTC
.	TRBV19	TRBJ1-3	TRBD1	CGTGNNPAGNTIYF	TGTGGGACAGGGAACAACCCAGCCGGAAACACCATATATTTT
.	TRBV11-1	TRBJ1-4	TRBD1	CASGWDRWTEKLFF	TGTGCCAGCGGATGGGACAGGTGGACCGAAAAACTGTTTTTT
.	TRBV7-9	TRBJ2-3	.	CASSLMAGEDTQYF	TGTGCCAGCAGCTTAATGGCGGGTGAAGATACGCAGTATTTT
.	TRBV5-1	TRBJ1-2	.	CASSLVPGVGVGYTF	TGCGCCAGCAGCTTGGTACCCGGGGTCGGGGTTGGCTACACCTTC
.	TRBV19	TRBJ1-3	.	CASRHAGAAGGNTIYF	TGTGCCAGTAGACATGCAGGGGCGGCTGGTGGAAACACCATATATTTT
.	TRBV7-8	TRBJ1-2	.	CASSRDNGAYGYTF	TGTGCCAGCAGCCGGGACAACGGAGCGTATGGCTACACCTTC
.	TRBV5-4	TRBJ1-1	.	CASSLDRTSEAFF	TGTGCCAGCAGCTTGGACAGGACGTCTGAAGCTTTCTTT
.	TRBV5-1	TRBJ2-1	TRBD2	CASSLTAGSYNEQFF	TGCGCCAGCAGCTTGACAGCGGGGTCCTACAATGAGCAGTTCTTC
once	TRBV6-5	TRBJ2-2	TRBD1	CASRATGGAGGELFF	TGTGCCAGCAGGGCGACAGGGGGCGCGGGCGGGGAGCTGTTTTTT
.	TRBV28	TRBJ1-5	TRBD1	CASRPQGIRGNQPQHF	TGTGCCAGCAGGCCACAGGGGATAAGGGGCAATCAGCCCCAGCATTTT
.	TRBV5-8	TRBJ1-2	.	CASSLAWAGYGYTF	TGTGCCAGCAGTTTGGCGTGGGCAGGCTATGGCTACACCTTC
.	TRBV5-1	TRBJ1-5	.	CASSLAGDQPQHF	TGCGCCAGCAGCTTGGCCGGGGATCAGCCCCAGCATTTT
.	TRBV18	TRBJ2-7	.	CASSPGASYEQYF	TGTGCCAGCTCACCAGGGGCTAGCTACGAGCAGTACTTC
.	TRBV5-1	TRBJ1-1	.	CASSDGGGPEAFF	TGCGCCAGCAGCGATGGCGGGGGGCCTGAAGCTTTCTTT
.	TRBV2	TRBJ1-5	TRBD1	CASSVGGNQPQHF	TGTGCCAGCAGTGTAGGGGGCAACCAGCCCCAGCATTTT
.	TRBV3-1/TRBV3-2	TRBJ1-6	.	CASSQAPGGNSPLHF	TGTGCCAGCAGCCAAGCTCCGGGTGGGAATTCACCCCTCCACTTT
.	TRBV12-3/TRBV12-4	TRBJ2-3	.	CASSQTSTDTQYF	TGTGCCAGCAGTCAAACTAGCACAGATACGCAGTATTTT
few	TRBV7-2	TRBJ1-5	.	CASSLASQNNQPQHF	TGTGCCAGCAGCTTAGCGTCACAGAACAATCAGCCCCAGCATTTT
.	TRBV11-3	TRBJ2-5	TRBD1	CASSLLQGDTQYF	TGTGCCAGCAGCTTATTGCAGGGGGATACCCAGTACTTC
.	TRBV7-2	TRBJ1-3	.	CASSLGSVRSGNTIYF	TGTGCCAGCAGCTTAGGTTCCGTTCGCTCTGGAAACACCATATATTTT
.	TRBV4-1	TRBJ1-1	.	CASSQEFMNTEAFF	TGCGCCAGCAGCCAAGAGTTTATGAACACTGAAGCTTTCTTT
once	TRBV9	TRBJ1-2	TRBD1	CASSVDRDRVGYTF	TGTGCCAGCAGCGTAGATCGGGACAGGGTTGGCTACACCTTC
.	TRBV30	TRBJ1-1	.	CAWSAFRGGAFF	TGTGCCTGGAGTGCCTTCCGGGGGGGAGCTTTCTTT
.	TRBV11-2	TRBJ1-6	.	CASSLMSSYNSPLHF	TGTGCCAGCAGTCTAATGAGCTCCTATAATTCACCCCTCCACTTT
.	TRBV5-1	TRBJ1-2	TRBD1	CASSLEGRGDTF	TGCGCCAGCAGCTTGGAGGGCAGGGGGGACACCTTC
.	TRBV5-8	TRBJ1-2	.	CASSLASNYGYTF	TGTGCCAGCAGCTTGGCGTCCAACTATGGCTACACCTTC
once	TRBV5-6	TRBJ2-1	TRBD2	CASSSPGLAVQEQFF	TGTGCCAGCAGCTCCCCCGGACTAGCGGTCCAGGAGCAGTTCTTC
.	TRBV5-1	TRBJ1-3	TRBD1	CASSRRGQGTGNTIYF	TGCGCCAGCAGCCGGAGGGGACAGGGAACGGGAAACACCATATATTTT
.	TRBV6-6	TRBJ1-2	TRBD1	CASNRGQARPYGYTF	TGTGCCAGCAATAGAGGACAGGCGAGACCCTATGGCTACACCTTC
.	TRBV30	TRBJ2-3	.	CAWSVGGAGTDTQYF	TGTGCCTGGAGTGTTGGCGGGGCCGGCACAGATACGCAGTATTTT
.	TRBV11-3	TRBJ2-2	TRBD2	CASSPMGLAGATGELFF	TGTGCCAGCAGCCCGATGGGACTAGCGGGGGCTACCGGGGAGCTGTTTTTT
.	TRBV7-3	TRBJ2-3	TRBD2	CASSFTSGPTDTQYF	TGTGCCAGCAGCTTTACTAGCGGGCCCACAGATACGCAGTATTTT
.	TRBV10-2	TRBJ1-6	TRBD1	CASSDPRGRGLSSPLHF	TGCGCCAGCAGTGATCCCCGAGGAAGGGGGCTTAGTTCACCCCTCCACTTT
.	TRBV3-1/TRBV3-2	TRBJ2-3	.	CASSTVGASDTQYF	TGTGCCAGCAGTACCGTAGGGGCATCAGATACGCAGTATTTT
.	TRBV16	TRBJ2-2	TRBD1	CASSAGQGNTGELFF	TGTGCCAGCAGCGCCGGACAGGGCAACACCGGGGAGCTGTTTTTT
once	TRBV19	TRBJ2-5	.	CASKIPGKKTQYF	TGTGCCAGTAAGATCCCGGGGAAGAAGACCCAGTACTTC